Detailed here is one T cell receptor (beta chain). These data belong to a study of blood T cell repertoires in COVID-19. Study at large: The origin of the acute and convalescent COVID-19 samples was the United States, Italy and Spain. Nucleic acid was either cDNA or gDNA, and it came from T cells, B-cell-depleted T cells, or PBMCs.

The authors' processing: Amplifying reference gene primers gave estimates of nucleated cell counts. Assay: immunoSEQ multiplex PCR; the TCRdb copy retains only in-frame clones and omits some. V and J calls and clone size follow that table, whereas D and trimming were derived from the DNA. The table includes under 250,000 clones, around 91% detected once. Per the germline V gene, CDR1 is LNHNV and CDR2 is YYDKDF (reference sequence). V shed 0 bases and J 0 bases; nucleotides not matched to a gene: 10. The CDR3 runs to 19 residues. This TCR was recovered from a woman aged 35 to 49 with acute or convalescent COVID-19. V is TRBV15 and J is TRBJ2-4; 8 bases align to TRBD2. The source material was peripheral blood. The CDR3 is CATSRDAGGGQLAKNIQYF. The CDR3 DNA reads TGTGCCACCAGCAGAGATGCCGGCGGGGGGCAGCTAGCCAAAAACATTCAGTACTTC.